The present TCR beta chain was sequenced within a study of blood T cell repertoires in COVID-19. V lost 6 bases and J lost 7; bases outside the gene matches: 11. CDR1 and CDR2 (germline): WSHSY, SAAADI. The length of the CDR3 is 15 residues. The cohort comprised adults aged 18 to 89 years residing in approximately 22 US areas. Donors of Cohort 3 who recovered were those that had two negative PCRs, clearance, or symptom resolution. Generated by immunoSEQ multiplex PCR, the TCRdb table keeps only in-frame clones and is missing some. The table records roughly 500,000 clones, approximately 88% of them present only once.

The specimen was PBMCs or T cells enriched from blood (not recorded which). The gene calls are TRBV10-2 and TRBJ2-1, with TRBD1 matching 8 bases. The sequence derives from a woman aged 40 to 55 who had recovered from COVID-19. In DNA form, the CDR3 reads TGCGCCAGCAGCCTTCCGGGACAGGTGTGGAATGAGCAGTTCTTC. This translates into CASSLPGQVWNEQFF.